This TCR beta chain was observed in a study of T cells after yellow fever vaccination. Study context: Fractions of limited cellularity were prepared by means of SMART-Seq v4 Ultra Low Input.

A few counts support this clonotype. Its antigen is unknown. Universal primer sites and UMIs were introduced during 5'RACE template-switching synthesis of TCR cDNA. TCRdb reprocessed the 5' RACE reads with MiXCR, giving one entry per CDR3 protein. The sample carries 200,000 to 300,000 distinct CDR3 sequences, around 6.7% recorded once. The germline V and J ends were trimmed by 0 bases and 2 bases, with 12 bases remaining between them. The germline CDR1 and CDR2 sequences are SGHRS and YFSETQ. The CDR3 loop spans 16 amino acids. Study-wide results and limits: The presence of abundant clonotypes contaminating from the bulk population was possible in FACS-sorted repertoires. Post-booster samples contained most primary-vaccination clones (more than 95% CD4, approximately 88% CD8).

This clonotype was sampled from a man aged 30 to 39 who received the YFV17D yellow fever vaccine. The V gene is TRBV5-1, the J gene TRBJ2-1; D is uncertain. The sample here was CD4+ T cells sorted from PBMCs, taken on the day of the yellow fever booster vaccination. CDR3 amino acids: CASSLGSESAYNEQFF. The CDR3 coding sequence is TGCGCCAGCAGCTTGGGGTCGGAGTCAGCCTACAATGAGCAGTTCTTC.